Each of the 8 T cell receptor beta chains below was sequenced from the same sample in a study of T-cell reconstitution after alpha-beta-depleted transplantation in children (dated by TCRdb to about 2016). The library came from PCR. The sequencing machine was an Illumina HiSeq 2500. TCR library preparation used molecular barcoding, with unique molecular identifiers applied to normalize quantification of the TCRbeta repertoire. The raw public reads went through TCRdb reprocessing: fastp at Q25, MiXCR clone calling, in-frame beta chains kept. Records with the same CDR3 protein are collapsed into one entry carrying the most frequent genes and DNA. The sample table contains 190,000 or so distinct CDR3 sequences; only one count was recorded for roughly 14% of them. The top ten constitute roughly an eighth of the sample. Sample: PBMCs from the stem cell graft donor, taken from the stem cell graft. The receptors originated from a human donor who donated a stem cell graft to a child with acute lymphoblastic leukemia.

This clonotype was recorded many times. The DNA is omitted, as the CDR3 cannot be located on it reliably, and the CDR3 follows TCRdb's listing. The chain is built from TRBV7-5 and TRBJ2-2; no DNA check was done on the table's D call, TRBD2. TRBV7-5 is described as a pseudogene. Ends included, the CDR3 has 16 residues. The CDR3 is CISVSGPLAGTGELFF.

This clonotype has at least ten counts. Here the CDR3 reads CASSSGPSNTGELFF. CDR3 bases: TGTGCCAGCAGTTCAGGGCCATCGAACACCGGGGAGCTGTTTTTT. The V and J genes are TRBV12-3 or TRBV12-4 and TRBJ2-2, with D possibly TRBD1 on 5 matching bases. The CDR3 is 15 amino acids. Trimming pared 4 bases from V and 0 bases from J, leaving 9 bases between.

This clonotype was picked up many times. The chain joins TRBV3-1 to TRBJ2-7; 10 positions agree with TRBD1. The CDR3 consists of 13 residues. Germline CDR1 reads LGHDT; CDR2 reads YNNKEL (reference sequence). V gave up 8 bases and J gave up 3 bases; unmatched junction bases: 4. CDR3 coding DNA: TGTGCCAGCTGGGACAGGGGCGACTACGAGCAGTACTTC. It encodes CASWDRGDYEQYF.

This clonotype was recorded at least ten times. The V call is TRBV18, the J call TRBJ2-7; D may be TRBD1 or TRBD2 (5 bases each). Trimming shortened V by 2 bases and J by 12 bases, and 20 bases separated the two germline ends. CDR1 KGHSH and CDR2 LQKENI come from the germline V gene. The CDR3 contains 14 residues. CDR3 loop: CASSPTGTPQLPYF. DNA of the CDR3: TGTGCCAGCTCACCAACCGGGACCCCTCAACTACCGTACTTC.

This clonotype came up many times. The chain uses TRBV6-4 and TRBJ1-1; 7 bases fit TRBD1. CDR3 length: 14 residues. The germline gives CDR1 MRHNA, CDR2 SNTAGT. The V and J ends lost 10 bases and 5 bases, in that order; junction bases with no gene match: 13. CDR3 residues: CATEPDRRGTEAFF. CDR3 sequence (DNA): TGTGCCACCGAGCCGGACAGGAGGGGTACTGAAGCTTTCTTT.

This clonotype has at least ten counts. V and J are TRBV2 and TRBJ1-4; TRBD1 aligns across 10 bases. Germline CDR1 and CDR2: SNHLY and FYNNEI. The trim removed 3 bases at V and 7 bases at J, leaving 5 bases unmatched. This CDR3 has 15 residues. The CDR3 bases are TGTGCCAGCAGTGATCGGGGACAGGGGCGTGAAAAACTGTTTTTT. The encoded protein is CASSDRGQGREKLFF.

This clonotype was recorded at least ten times. The chain combines TRBV28 with TRBJ1-5; the D gene is possibly TRBD1 (6 bases). V lost 6 bases to trimming and J lost 4 bases, with 10 bases between them. This CDR3 is built from 13 residues. Germline CDR1 is MDHEN and CDR2 is SYDVKM. CDR3 sequence reads: CASRLQGNQPQHF. The CDR3 DNA reads TGTGCCAGCAGACTACAGGGAAATCAGCCCCAGCATTTT.

This clonotype was detected ten times or more. The V gene is TRBV28, the J gene TRBJ2-1, with 10 nucleotides matching TRBD2. Germline V gene sequence: CDR1 MDHEN, CDR2 SYDVKM. J lost 2 bases, V lost 5 bases, and 9 bases had no gene match. The CDR3 spans 17 residues. CDR3 amino acids: CASSNLGLADPYNEQFF. The CDR3 region has the DNA TGTGCCAGCAGTAACCTCGGACTAGCGGACCCCTACAATGAGCAGTTCTTC.